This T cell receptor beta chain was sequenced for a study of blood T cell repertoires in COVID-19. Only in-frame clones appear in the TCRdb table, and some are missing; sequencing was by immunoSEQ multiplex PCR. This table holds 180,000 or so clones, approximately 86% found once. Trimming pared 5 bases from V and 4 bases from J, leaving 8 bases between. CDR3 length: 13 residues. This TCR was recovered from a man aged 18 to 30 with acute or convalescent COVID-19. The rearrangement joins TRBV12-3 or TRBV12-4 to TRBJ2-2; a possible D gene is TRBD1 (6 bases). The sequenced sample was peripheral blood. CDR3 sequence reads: CASSEDSTGELFF. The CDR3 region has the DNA TGTGCCAGCAGTGAGGACAGCACCGGGGAGCTGTTTTTT.